Each of the 25 T cell receptor beta chains below was sequenced from the same sample in a study of T cells in Graves' hyperthyroidism and ophthalmopathy. Amplified regions were TCR beta CDR3 sequences from RNA transcripts. Using the HTBI primer set, a first-round RT-PCR was run on the TCR CDR3. Each CDR3 protein gets one entry after TCRdb re-called the multiplex PCR reads with MiXCR. The table shows 480,000 or so distinct CDR3 sequences, with 46% occurring only once. Material for sequencing was peripheral blood or thyroid tissue (not recorded which). The receptors were gathered from an adult woman with Graves' disease, either hyperthyroidism or ophthalmopathy (not recorded which).

This clonotype was recorded at least ten times. This chain uses TRBV5-6 with TRBJ1-5; D is undetermined. The CDR3 covers 16 residues. Germline CDR1 is SGHDT and CDR2 is YYEEEE. Trimming shortened V by 2 bases and J by 1 base, and 13 bases separated the two germline ends. The chain's CDR3 is CASSLFYGVSNQPQHF. As DNA, the CDR3 is TGTGCCAGCAGCTTATTTTACGGGGTAAGCAATCAGCCCCAGCATTTT.

J is TRBJ2-7 and V is TRBV19; D is uncertain. Between the trimmed V and J ends, which lost 7 bases and 2 bases, there was a span of 15 bases. CDR3 length equals 14 residues. Germline assignment: CDR1 LNHDA and CDR2 SQIVND (reference sequence). This CDR3 is CASTPGGIPYEQYF. The CDR3 DNA reads as TGTGCCAGTACCCCAGGTGGGATACCCTACGAGCAGTACTTC.

The chain couples TRBV10-3 to TRBJ1-1; 8 bases align to TRBD1. This CDR3 spans 15 amino acids. J was trimmed by 0 bases and V by 6 bases; bases with no gene match: 6. CDR1 is ENHRY and CDR2 is SYGVKD in the germline V gene. The CDR3 sequence: CAIRDPGQVNTEAFF. As DNA, the CDR3 is TGTGCCATCAGGGATCCGGGACAGGTGAACACTGAAGCTTTCTTT.

Details on this clonotype: The junction differs from germline at one of its ends, possibly a read error. The chain has TRBV11-2 and TRBJ2-7; perhaps TRBD1 as D (6 bases). Per germline, CDR1 SGHAT and CDR2 FQNNGV. CDR3 length equals 17 residues. The DNA of the CDR3 is TGTGCCAGCAGCTTAGATCTCTTGGCGACAGGCGCCTACGAGCAGTGCTTC. Amino acid sequence: CASSLDLLATGAYEQCF.

The chain carries TRBV20-1 and TRBJ1-4; D may be TRBD1 (6 bases). V was cut by 5 bases and J by 5 bases, with 12 bases left in between. The germline CDR1 and CDR2 sequences are DFQATT and SNEGSKA (reference sequence). This CDR3 spans 13 amino acids. The DNA of the CDR3 is TGCAGTGCTCTCGGGGGCGCAAATGAAAAACTGTTTTTT. It encodes CSALGGANEKLFF.

The chain couples TRBV20-1 to TRBJ2-5; maybe TRBD1 (6 bases). CDR1 DFQATT and CDR2 SNEGSKA come from the germline V gene (reference sequence). V was cut by 6 bases and J by 9 bases, with 17 bases left in between. The CDR3 extends over 12 amino acids. CDR3 nucleotide sequence: TGCAGTGCGGGACAATCGAATCAGCCCCAGTACTTC. Translated, it gives CSAGQSNQPQYF.

V gene TRBV28 combines with J gene TRBJ1-5; D gene ambiguous. This CDR3 is built from 13 residues. The V end lost 7 bases, the J end lost 11 bases, and 18 bases lay between the germline ends. The germline CDR1 and CDR2 sequences are MDHEN and SYDVKM. CDR3 region: CASTVGRQETQHF. The CDR3 bases are TGTGCCAGCACCGTGGGCAGGCAAGAGACCCAGCATTTT.

Ten or more counts support this clonotype. The CDR3 DNA reads as TGTGCCAGCAAGGACAGGGAAACTCAGCCCCAGCATTTT. Protein sequence: CASKDRETQPQHF. The V call is TRBV2, the J call TRBJ1-5, with 8 bases lining up with TRBD1. The V and J ends lost 7 bases and 6 bases, in that order; junction bases with no gene match: 5. The length of the CDR3 is 13 residues. Germline V gene data show CDR1 as SNHLY and CDR2 as FYNNEI.

For the CDR3, the DNA is TGTGCCAGCAGCCAATTCCAGGGCTACGAGCAGTACTTC. Translated: CASSQFQGYEQYF. This chain joins TRBV7-8 and TRBJ2-7; tentative D call: TRBD1 (5 bases). In germline, CDR1 is SGHVS, CDR2 FQNEAQ. Trimming cost V 5 bases and J 3 bases, with 11 bases left between them. The CDR3 consists of 13 residues.

Only a few counts were recorded for this clonotype. This chain links TRBV3-1 with TRBJ2-2, with D perhaps matching TRBD2 (5 bases). Germline V gene sequence: CDR1 LGHDT, CDR2 YNNKEL (reference sequence). The ends were cut back, 3 bases at V and 1 base at J, with 9 bases in the middle. The length of the CDR3 is 15 residues. The CDR3 sequence: CASSQRTGNTGELFF. The DNA for the CDR3 is TGTGCCAGCAGCCAGAGGACTGGGAACACCGGGGAGCTGTTTTTT.

In this sample, this clonotype turned up many times. The chain joins TRBV7-2 to TRBJ1-2; weak D call: TRBD1 (5 bases). Germline CDR1 is SGHTA and CDR2 is FQGNSA. Trimming shortened V by 5 bases and J by 3 bases, and 13 bases separated the two germline ends. The CDR3 covers 14 residues. CDR3 nucleotides: TGTGCCAGCAGCCGGGGCCGAGGGGACTATGGCTACACCTTC. It yields the protein CASSRGRGDYGYTF.

This clonotype appeared many times. Here the CDR3 DNA reads TGCGCCAGCAGCACAGACCCAGGGTACACTGAAGCTTTCTTT. Translation: CASSTDPGYTEAFF. The chain recombines TRBV5-1 with TRBJ1-1, with D perhaps TRBD1 (5 bases). The CDR3 consists of 14 residues. Germline CDR1 and CDR2: SGHRS and YFSETQ. Trimming left V 4 bases short and J 3 bases short, with 13 bases between.

The chain is built from TRBV7-9 and TRBJ1-5; D not resolved. The CDR3 runs 14 residues. The germline CDR1 and CDR2 sequences are SEHNR and FQNEAQ (reference sequence). V lost 9 bases and J 3 bases, leaving 15 bases between the germline ends. CDR3 coding DNA: TGTGCCAGTAGTCTGGCCTTACCCAATCAGCCCCAGCATTTT. Protein sequence: CASSLALPNQPQHF. Using reference TRBV7-9 and TRBJ1-5 for the parts outside the CDR3, the full variable domain is DTGVSQNPRHKITKRGQNVTFRCDPISEHNRLYWYRQTLGQGPEFLTYFQNEAQLEKSRLLSDRFSAERPKGSFSTLEIQRTEQGDSAMYLCASSLALPNQPQHFGDGTRLSIL.

The rearrangement joins TRBV5-1 to TRBJ1-1; a possible D gene is TRBD1 (6 bases). Trimming left V 2 bases short and J 11 bases short, with 10 bases between. The germline gives CDR1 SGHRS, CDR2 YFSETQ. The CDR3 contains 11 residues. CDR3 region: CASSLQGMAFF. CDR3 DNA: TGCGCCAGCAGCTTACAGGGTATGGCTTTCTTT.

This sequence joins TRBV7-2 and TRBJ2-7; 8 bases map to TRBD1. CDR3 length: 15 amino acids. V trimming: 1 base; J trimming: 2 bases; junction bases outside the gene matches: 4. Germline values: CDR1 SGHTA, CDR2 FQGNSA. CDR3 sequence: CASSLEPGQAYEQYF. Here the CDR3 DNA reads TGTGCCAGCAGCTTAGAACCGGGACAGGCCTACGAGCAGTACTTC.

The J gene is TRBJ2-6, the V gene TRBV7-8; a possible D gene is TRBD1 (6 bases). The CDR3 runs 15 residues. Trimming cost V 1 base and J 4 bases, with 8 bases left between them. Per germline, CDR1 SGHVS and CDR2 FQNEAQ. DNA of the CDR3: TGTGCCAGCAGCTTAGTCGGACAGGGGGCCAACGTCCTGACTTTC. It codes for CASSLVGQGANVLTF.

In this sample, this clonotype turned up many times. The rearrangement joins TRBV20-1 to TRBJ1-1; perhaps TRBD1 as D (5 bases). Germline V gene data show CDR1 as DFQATT and CDR2 as SNEGSKA (reference sequence). The CDR3 spans 12 residues. Trimming stripped 1 base from V and 11 bases from J, with 14 bases between. CDR3 region: CSARGTRETAFF. In DNA form, the CDR3 reads TGCAGTGCTAGAGGAACCAGGGAAACGGCTTTCTTT.

This chain joins TRBV6-5 and TRBJ1-1; D unclear. Looked up from germline, CDR1 is MNHEY and CDR2 is SVGAGI. V lost 0 bases and J 3 bases, leaving 11 bases between the germline ends. This CDR3 comprises 15 residues. The CDR3 here is CASSYSSLLDTEAFF. The CDR3 DNA reads TGTGCCAGCAGTTACTCGAGTCTGCTTGACACTGAAGCTTTCTTT.

V usage is TRBV2 and J usage is TRBJ1-1, with a possible D match to TRBD1 (5 bases). The V end lost 2 bases, the J end lost 0 bases, and 16 bases lay between the germline ends. This CDR3 is built from 17 residues. Germline V gene data show CDR1 as SNHLY and CDR2 as FYNNEI. The CDR3 sequence: CASSEPLGRGLNTEAFF. CDR3 coding DNA: TGTGCCAGCAGTGAACCCCTCGGGAGGGGCCTGAACACTGAAGCTTTCTTT.

In this sample, this clonotype turned up many times. The chain recombines TRBV14 with TRBJ2-7; 11 bases are shared with TRBD1. The germline V gene has CDR1 SGHDN and CDR2 FVKESK. After removal of 0 bases from V and 1 base from J, the junction contained 8 bases not matched to a gene. The CDR3 sequence is 18 residues long. The CDR3 protein is CASSQDKDRGRYSYEQYF. For the CDR3, the DNA is TGTGCCAGCAGCCAAGACAAGGACAGGGGGCGTTATTCCTACGAGCAGTACTTC. The variable domain in full, completed from reference TRBV14 and TRBJ2-7, reads EAGVTQFPSHSVIEKGQTVTLRCDPISGHDNLYWYRRVMGKEIKFLLHFVKESKQDESGMPNNRFLAERTGGTYSTLKVQPAELEDSGVYFCASSQDKDRGRYSYEQYFGPGTRLTVT.

In its sample, this clonotype was seen many times. The chain recombines TRBV6-1 with TRBJ2-5, with TRBD1 matching over 8 bases. The CDR3 runs to 12 residues. Germline values: CDR1 MNHNS, CDR2 SASEGT. V lost 6 bases and J lost 13; bases outside the gene matches: 10. CDR3 coding DNA: TGTGCCAGCAGACAGGGGGACCTAGAGTTGTACTTC. It specifies CASRQGDLELYF.

This clonotype was counted many times. The chain combines TRBV20-1 with TRBJ2-7, with D possibly matching TRBD2 (6 bases). This CDR3 region has 14 residues. The germline CDR1 and CDR2 sequences are DFQATT and SNEGSKA (reference sequence). Deletions cut 0 bases from V and 6 bases from J, with 15 bases between. The CDR3 here is CSARDRVSGLEQYF. Here the CDR3 DNA reads TGCAGTGCTAGAGATCGTGTTAGCGGTCTCGAGCAGTACTTC.

The J gene is TRBJ2-7, the V gene TRBV7-9; TRBD1 agrees at 7 bases. Germline V gives CDR1 SEHNR, CDR2 FQNEAQ (reference sequence). V dropped 4 bases and J dropped 6; count of bases not matched to a gene: 6. This CDR3 spans 13 amino acids. The CDR3 region is CASSSQQGSEQYF. The CDR3 bases are TGTGCCAGCAGCTCCCAACAGGGGAGCGAGCAGTACTTC.

The chain carries TRBV5-1 and TRBJ1-4, with D perhaps TRBD1 (5 bases). The V gene lost 4 bases and the J gene lost 8 bases, with 12 bases spanning the gap. CDR1 is SGHRS and CDR2 is YFSETQ in the germline V gene. The CDR3 consists of 13 residues. CDR3 DNA sequence: TGCGCCAGCAGCGACAACGAGGGGGAAAAACTGTTTTTT. Amino acid sequence: CASSDNEGEKLFF.

This clonotype was found many times. The gene calls are TRBV4-1 and TRBJ1-5; the D is unclear. The germline gives CDR1 MGHRA, CDR2 YSYEKL. The CDR3 covers 15 residues. V dropped 6 bases and J dropped 0 bases, with 12 bases sitting between them. CDR3 loop: CASRRDVASNQPQHF. The DNA for the CDR3 is TGCGCCAGCAGACGCGACGTCGCTAGCAATCAGCCCCAGCATTTT.